Below, one TCR beta chain is given with its context. This entry belongs to a study of blood T cell repertoires in COVID-19. The wider study: Whether acute or convalescent, the COVID-19 samples came from the United States, Italy and Spain. Sources were T cells, B-cell-depleted T cells, or PBMCs; the material itself was cDNA or gDNA.

The CDR3 is 15 residues long. Germline V gives CDR1 MNHEY, CDR2 SVGAGI. Trimming removed 6 bases from V and 3 bases from J; junction bases left unmatched: 5. In the original processing: Reference gene primer amplification in the assay estimated nucleated cell counts. Sequencing was performed with immunoSEQ multiplex PCR; in TCRdb, only in-frame clones are kept and a portion is missing. V and J calls and clone size come straight from that table; D and trimming were deduced from the DNA. The profile shows approximately 280,000 clones, around 85% of them singletons. This sequence originates from an older woman with acute or convalescent COVID-19. The sequenced sample consisted of peripheral blood. V and J are TRBV6-5 and TRBJ2-1; 10 nucleotides agree with TRBD1. CDR3 DNA sequence: TGTGCCAGCAGAGACAGGGGGCGAGGCTACAATGAGCAGTTCTTC. Translated: CASRDRGRGYNEQFF.